Given below is one T cell receptor (beta chain) in context. Antigen: not known. CDR3 size: 14 residues. V shed 2 bases and J shed 2 bases, with 10 bases lying between them. The germline gives CDR1 ENHRY, CDR2 SYGVKD. TCRdb's copy holds only in-frame clones and misses some; the assay was immunoSEQ multiplex PCR. The profile shows approximately 1,500,000 clones, roughly 96% of them singletons. The source of the sample is a study of shared clonotypes between healthy human individuals. Study-wide results and caveats: Sampling covered nothing but blood. Tissue TCR repertoires likely differ from those found in blood.

This chain connects TRBV10-3 to TRBJ2-7; D is ambiguous. The sample taken for sequencing was naive CD4+ T cells sorted from blood. Subset reported: CD45RA+ positively selected. The receptor comes from a man aged 25-45 years in good health. This chain's CDR3 is CAISEVLGTYEQYF. The DNA for the CDR3 is TGTGCCATCAGTGAGGTACTTGGGACCTACGAGCAGTACTTC.